The present T cell receptor (beta chain) was sequenced within a study of technical replicates of blood from a handful of donors. This table comes from immunoSEQ multiplex PCR, and its TCRdb copy is limited to in-frame clones, with some not included. Altogether some 76,000 clones are present, roughly 98% being singletons, with the ten largest covering roughly 0.2%. V was trimmed by 0 bases and J by 5 bases, leaving 8 bases between them. The CDR3 is made up of 13 amino acids. Germline CDR1 SGHTA, CDR2 FQGNSA. The chain couples TRBV7-2 to TRBJ2-7; no definite D call. The specimen sequenced was T cells isolated from PBMCs. This TCR derives from a human donor in good health. CDR3: CASSLAAHNEQYF. The CDR3 nucleotides are TGTGCCAGCAGCTTAGCTGCCCACAACGAGCAGTACTTC. The whole variable domain, remainder taken from reference TRBV7-2 and TRBJ2-7, is GAGVSQSPSNKVTEKGKDVELRCDPISGHTALYWYRQSLGQGLEFLIYFQGNSAPDKSGLPSDRFSAERTGGSVSTLTIQRTQQEDSAVYLCASSLAAHNEQYFGPGTRLTVT.